The 15 T cell receptor beta chains presented below share a single source sample, sequenced in a study of blood T cell repertoires in COVID-19. TCRdb's table, derived via immunoSEQ multiplex PCR, lists solely in-frame clones and lacks some. The sample records under 300,000 clones, around 89% being singletons. Sequenced sample: peripheral blood. Source of these receptors: an older woman with COVID-19, enrolled during active disease.

The rearrangement links TRBV7-6 to TRBJ2-5; D not resolved. The CDR3 extends over 12 amino acids. The ends were cut back, 5 bases at V and 5 bases at J, with 9 bases in the middle. CDR1 and CDR2 (germline): SGHVS, FNYEAQ. In DNA, the CDR3 is TGTGCCAGCAGCCCGTTTGGCGAGACCCAGTACTTC. This translates into CASSPFGETQYF.

This clone was seen only a few times. This rearrangement joins TRBV5-1 to TRBJ2-2, with TRBD2 identical over 15 bases. Germline V gene lookup returns CDR1 SGHRS and CDR2 YFSETQ. The CDR3 consists of 18 residues. Losses at the gene ends were 4 bases for V and 4 bases for J; bases not matched to a gene: 8. CDR3 region: CASSPGTSGGPRTGELFF. For the CDR3, the DNA is TGCGCCAGCAGCCCCGGGACTAGCGGGGGGCCGCGCACCGGGGAGCTGTTTTTT.

The chain joins TRBV6-4 to TRBJ2-1; D ambiguous. Per germline, CDR1 MRHNA and CDR2 SNTAGT. The CDR3 covers 12 residues. V lost 0 bases and J lost 11, with 8 bases in between. This CDR3 is CASSDSRLKQFF. The DNA of the CDR3 is TGTGCCAGCAGTGACTCGCGGCTTAAGCAGTTCTTC.

This chain links TRBV7-2 with TRBJ1-5, with 8 bases fitting TRBD1. Germline CDR1 and CDR2: SGHTA and FQGNSA. The CDR3 has 16 amino acids. With V trimmed by 1 base and J by 3 bases, 5 bases remained unmatched. Here the CDR3 DNA reads TGTGCCAGCAGCTTAGGGGGACAGGCCTTCAATCAGCCCCAGCATTTT. It encodes CASSLGGQAFNQPQHF.

The chain has TRBV7-3 and TRBJ1-2; unclear D gene. The germline V gene has CDR1 SGHTA and CDR2 FQGTGA. V was clipped by 5 bases and J by 0 bases, with 7 bases between them. The CDR3 runs to 13 residues. The CDR3 here is CASSPVANYGYTF. Written as DNA, the CDR3 is TGTGCCAGCAGCCCAGTCGCTAACTATGGCTACACCTTC.

The chain uses TRBV14 and TRBJ2-7; D perhaps matches TRBD2 (6 bases). This CDR3 has 13 residues. CDR1 is SGHDN, CDR2 FVKESK, per germline. The V and J ends lost 0 bases and 9 bases respectively, with 12 bases between them. CDR3 sequence (DNA): TGTGCCAGCAGCCAAGATCTGGGGCGGGGGCAGTACTTC. Translating gives CASSQDLGRGQYF.

CDR3 protein: CASRNPGEEPQHF. The CDR3 nucleotides read TGTGCCAGCCGTAACCCGGGAGAGGAGCCCCAGCATTTT. V and J are TRBV19 and TRBJ1-5; D is ambiguous. Per the germline V gene, CDR1 is LNHDA and CDR2 is SQIVND (reference sequence). The V end was cut by 9 bases, the J end by 8 bases, with 17 bases between. The CDR3 consists of 13 residues.

The chain uses TRBV7-9 and TRBJ2-3, with TRBD1 matching 7 bases. Germline V gene sequence: CDR1 SEHNR, CDR2 FQNEAQ (reference sequence). The CDR3 is 16 amino acids. The V and J ends lost 0 bases and 3 bases, in that order; junction bases with no gene match: 6. The CDR3 coding sequence is TGTGCCAGCAGCTTAGCGACAGGGATGTCGACAGATACGCAGTATTTT. Protein: CASSLATGMSTDTQYF.

The chain uses TRBV3-1 (or the pseudogene TRBV3-2) and TRBJ1-4, with 7 bases lining up with TRBD1. The CDR3 runs to 15 residues. The trim removed 4 bases at V and 10 bases at J, leaving 12 bases unmatched. Germline V gene data show CDR1 as LGHDT and CDR2 as YNNKEL (reference sequence). The CDR3 DNA follows: TGTGCCAGCAGCCTTGATGACAGGGCGAGGGGAAAACTGTTTTTT. Its translation is CASSLDDRARGKLFF.

The chain joins TRBV9 to TRBJ1-6, with D possibly TRBD1 on 6 matching bases. This CDR3 contains 15 residues. The germline V gene encodes CDR1 SGDLS and CDR2 YYNGEE. V lost 4 bases to trimming and J lost 6 bases, with 14 bases between them. The CDR3 DNA sequence: TGTGCCAGCAGCACCCGGACAGACGGTAATTCACCCCTCCACTTT. Translation: CASSTRTDGNSPLHF.

This sequence joins TRBV6-5 and TRBJ2-7; D is unresolved. Trimming stripped 6 bases from V and 5 bases from J, with 20 bases between. The CDR3 is 15 amino acids. The germline gives CDR1 MNHEY, CDR2 SVGAGI. This CDR3 reads CASSPLSGMSDEQYF. The CDR3 DNA is TGTGCCAGCAGCCCCCTTTCCGGCATGAGCGACGAGCAGTACTTC.

The genes are TRBV18 and TRBJ1-2, with D unresolved. Germline V lookup: CDR1 KGHSH, CDR2 LQKENI. Trimming took 3 bases from V and 3 from J, leaving 11 bases between them. The CDR3 length is 14 residues. The DNA of the CDR3 is TGTGCCAGCTCACCCTCGGGAGATCACTATGGCTACACCTTC. Translated, it gives CASSPSGDHYGYTF. The full variable domain, rest sourced from reference TRBV18 and TRBJ1-2, is NAGVMQNPRHLVRRRGQEARLRCSPMKGHSHVYWYRQLPEEGLKFMVYLQKENIIDESGMPKERFSAEFPKEGPSILRIQQVVRGDSAAYFCASSPSGDHYGYTFGSGTRLTVV.

The CDR3 spells CASSLEGRDHTEAFF. Here the CDR3 DNA reads TGCGCCAGCAGCTTGGAGGGCAGGGATCACACTGAAGCTTTCTTT. This rearrangement joins TRBV5-1 to TRBJ1-1, with TRBD1 as a possible D gene (5 bases). From germline, CDR1 is SGHRS and CDR2 YFSETQ. V gave up 0 bases and J gave up 3 bases, with 12 bases separating them. This CDR3 has 15 residues.

The V call is TRBV11-2, the J call TRBJ2-1; 12 bases align to TRBD1. Losses at the gene ends were 5 bases for V and 7 bases for J; bases not matched to a gene: 9. Germline V CDR1 and CDR2: SGHAT, FQNNGV. CDR3 length: 16 residues. In DNA form, the CDR3 reads TGTGCCAGCAGCGCAGGGACAGGGGGCGTTTGGAATGAGCAGTTCTTC. Its protein product is CASSAGTGGVWNEQFF.

V usage is TRBV6-4 and J usage is TRBJ1-2, with no clear D. CDR1 is MRHNA and CDR2 is SNTAGT in the germline V gene. The CDR3 is 9 residues long. V dropped 10 bases and J dropped 3 bases, with 3 bases sitting between them. This CDR3 is CATDYGYTF. The CDR3, as DNA: TGTGCCACCGACTATGGCTACACCTTC.